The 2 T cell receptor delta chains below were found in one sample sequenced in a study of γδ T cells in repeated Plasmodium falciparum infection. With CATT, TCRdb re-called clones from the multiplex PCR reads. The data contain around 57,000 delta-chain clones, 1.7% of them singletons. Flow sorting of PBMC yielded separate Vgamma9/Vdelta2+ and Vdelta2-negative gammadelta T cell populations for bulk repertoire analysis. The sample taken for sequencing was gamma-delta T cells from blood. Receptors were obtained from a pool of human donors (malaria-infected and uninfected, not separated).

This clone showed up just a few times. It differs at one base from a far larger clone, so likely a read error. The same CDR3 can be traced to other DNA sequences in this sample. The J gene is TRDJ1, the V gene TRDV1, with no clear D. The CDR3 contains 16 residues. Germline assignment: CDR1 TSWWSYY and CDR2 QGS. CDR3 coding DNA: TGTGCTCTTGGGGAACCCCGGATCCGTATGCCCGACAAACTCATCTTT. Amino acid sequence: CALGEPRIRMPDKLIF.

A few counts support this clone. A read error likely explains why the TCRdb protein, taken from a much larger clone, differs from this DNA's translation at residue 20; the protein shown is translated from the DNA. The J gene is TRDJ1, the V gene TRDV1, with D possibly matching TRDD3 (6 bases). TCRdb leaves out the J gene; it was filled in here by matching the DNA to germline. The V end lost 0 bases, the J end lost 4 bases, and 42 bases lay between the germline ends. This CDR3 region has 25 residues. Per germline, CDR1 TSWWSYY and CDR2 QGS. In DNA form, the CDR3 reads TGTGCTCTTGGGGAACTTAGATACACCACACTACCCCTCTTATCGCTGGGGATCGAGGTCGATAAACTCATCTTT. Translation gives CALGELRYTTLPLLSLGIEVDKLIF.